This T cell receptor (beta chain) was sequenced during a study of cytomegalovirus exposure and HLA in healthy donors. In the study overall: Early released data comprised 80 million to 90 million unique TCRs from HLA-typed donors.

The CDR3 is 14 residues long. Germline V gives CDR1 LGHNA, CDR2 YSLEER. Trimming stripped 2 bases from V and 4 bases from J, with 11 bases between. The study ran its PCR with 60 Vbeta and 13 Jbeta primers. Generated by immunoSEQ multiplex PCR, the TCRdb table keeps only in-frame clones and is missing some. The table shows approximately 170,000 clones, with 79% occurring only once. In this sample, this clone turned up a few times. What it binds is not known. Study outcomes and limitations: Association of roughly 18,000 TCR beta sequences with HLA alleles was found at 0.05 false discovery rate in a later analysis.

The sequence derives from a woman under 30 in good health and CMV-seronegative. What was sequenced was PBMCs. The rearrangement joins TRBV4-3 to TRBJ1-1; D is perhaps TRBD1 (5 bases). CDR3 sequence reads: CASSQRPGGTEAFF. CDR3 sequence (DNA): TGCGCCAGCAGCCAAAGACCCGGGGGCACTGAAGCTTTCTTT.